These T cell receptor beta chains were read from a single sample in a study of blood T cell repertoires in COVID-19. The table came from immunoSEQ multiplex PCR; TCRdb's copy has only in-frame clones and leaves some out. The profile covers over 350,000 clones, with about 85% appearing a single time and 1.5% to 2% taken by the ten largest. The sequenced material came from PBMCs or T cells enriched from blood (not recorded which). The receptors shown here come from a woman aged 18-35 years with acute COVID-19. CDR3s include the opening cysteine and the closing phenylalanine or tryptophan. D genes are given only for firm matches. Size is stated for part of the rows, as once, few or many counts, or as a class when the clone is expanded.

CASSRITQGTGELFF TGTGCCAGTAGTAGAATTACCCAGGGTACCGGGGAGCTGTTTTTT . TRBJ2-2 TRBV19 .
CASRLQGKSAGANVLTF TGTGCCAGCAGGCTACAGGGAAAGTCAGCTGGGGCCAACGTCCTGACTTTC . TRBJ2-6 TRBV27 once
CASSPTSGRITYEQYF TGTGCCAGCTCTCCCACTAGCGGGAGGATTACCTACGAGCAGTACTTC TRBD2 TRBJ2-7 TRBV18 .
CASSVDGRANEQYF TGTGCCAGCAGCGTTGACGGGAGGGCCAACGAGCAGTACTTC TRBD2 TRBJ2-7 TRBV9 .
CASSASGVETQYF TGCGCCAGCAGCGCTAGCGGGGTAGAGACCCAGTACTTC TRBD2 TRBJ2-5 TRBV5-1 .
CASSSGLAGAFYEQYF TGTGCCAGCAGCTCTGGACTAGCGGGGGCATTCTACGAGCAGTACTTC TRBD2 TRBJ2-7 TRBV11-2 .
CASSAGLAGVSEQFF TGCGCCAGCAGTGCGGGACTAGCGGGAGTTAGTGAGCAGTTCTTC TRBD2 TRBJ2-1 TRBV10-1 .
CAWSVPGDTGELFF TGTGCCTGGAGTGTTCCAGGGGACACCGGGGAGCTGTTTTTT . TRBJ2-2 TRBV30 .
CAWSGQGNTEAFF TGTGCCTGGAGTGGCCAGGGTAACACTGAAGCTTTCTTT . TRBJ1-1 TRBV30 .
CASSQKYRGYTEAFF TGCGCCAGCAGCCAGAAATACAGGGGCTACACTGAAGCTTTCTTT TRBD1 TRBJ1-1 TRBV4-3 .
CASSPMGAGGRTQYF TGTGCCAGCAGCCCAATGGGGGCGGGGGGGCGAACGCAGTATTTT TRBD2 TRBJ2-3 TRBV3-1/TRBV3-2 few
CASSPSLRTSGNQETQYF TGTGCCAGCAGCCCCTCACTGAGGACTAGCGGGAACCAAGAGACCCAGTACTTC TRBD2 TRBJ2-5 TRBV5-5 .
CASSPGQAATYEQYF TGTGCCAGCAGCCCGGGACAGGCGGCTACCTACGAGCAGTACTTC TRBD1 TRBJ2-7 TRBV7-9 .
CASTPGLVGKEQYF TGTGCCAGCACCCCGGGACTAGTTGGAAAGGAGCAGTACTTC TRBD2 TRBJ2-7 TRBV5-6 .
CASSQEHSNQPQHF TGTGCCAGCAGCCAAGAACATAGCAATCAGCCCCAGCATTTT . TRBJ1-5 TRBV4-2 once
CASSQSGYNEQFF TGTGCCAGCAGCCAATCCGGTTACAATGAGCAGTTCTTC . TRBJ2-1 TRBV16 .
CASSPGGGQANTGELFF TGTGCCAGCAGCCCTGGGGGGGGACAGGCGAACACCGGGGAGCTGTTTTTT . TRBJ2-2 TRBV5-4 .
CASSPGGADTEAFF TGTGCCAGCAGTCCAGGGGGCGCGGACACTGAAGCTTTCTTT TRBD1 TRBJ1-1 TRBV6-2/TRBV6-3 .
CASSVGTSGSHEQYF TGTGCCAGCAGCGTAGGAACTAGCGGGAGCCACGAGCAGTACTTC TRBD2 TRBJ2-7 TRBV9 .
CASSSPGTGDNTEAFF TGTGCCAGCAGTTCCCCCGGGACAGGGGATAACACTGAAGCTTTCTTT TRBD1 TRBJ1-1 TRBV28 .
CASSLSRPEGTQYF TGTGCCAGCAGCTTATCCCGGCCAGAGGGGACCCAGTACTTC . TRBJ2-5 TRBV7-2 many
CASTGGASYNEQFF TGTGCCAGCACTGGCGGAGCCTCCTACAATGAGCAGTTCTTC . TRBJ2-1 TRBV6-5 .
CASSLGGHGRGEQYF TGTGCCAGCAGTTTGGGTGGACACGGGAGGGGCGAGCAGTACTTC TRBD2 TRBJ2-7 TRBV28 .
CASSTGGTGYTF TGTGCCAGCAGTACAGGCGGCACGGGCTACACCTTC . TRBJ1-2 TRBV27 few
CATSSRSYREAFF TGTGCCACCAGCAGCCGCAGTTACCGTGAAGCTTTCTTT . TRBJ1-1 TRBV15 .
CASSKAGQGMTDTQYF TGTGCCAGCAGCAAAGCGGGACAGGGGATGACAGATACGCAGTATTTT . TRBJ2-3 TRBV21-1 .
CASRGERDEQFF TGTGCCAGCCGGGGGGAGAGGGATGAGCAGTTCTTC TRBD2 TRBJ2-1 TRBV2 .
CASSPGLTYEQYF TGTGCCAGCAGTCCGGGACTGACCTACGAGCAGTACTTC . TRBJ2-7 TRBV28 few
CASSLGDRGRLVTEAFF TGCGCCAGCAGCTTGGGGGACAGGGGGCGCTTGGTCACTGAAGCTTTCTTT TRBD1 TRBJ1-1 TRBV5-1 .
CAWYGTANTGELFF TGTGCCTGGTACGGGACAGCGAACACCGGGGAGCTGTTTTTT TRBD1 TRBJ2-2 TRBV30 once
CASSLVGTGTEAFF TGTGCCAGCAGCTTGGTTGGTACGGGCACTGAAGCTTTCTTT . TRBJ1-1 TRBV7-9 .
CASRDNGADTQYF TGTGCCAGCCGGGACAACGGGGCAGATACGCAGTATTTT . TRBJ2-3 TRBV19 .
CASSFGTATYEQYF TGTGCCAGCAGCTTCGGGACAGCGACCTACGAGCAGTACTTC TRBD1 TRBJ2-7 TRBV7-2 .
CASSLADRGGYGYTF TGTGCCAGCAGCTTAGCGGACAGGGGCGGCTATGGCTACACCTTC TRBD1 TRBJ1-2 TRBV7-8 .
CAGASGSFPGELFF TGTGCCGGGGCTAGCGGGAGTTTTCCCGGGGAGCTGTTTTTT TRBD2 TRBJ2-2 TRBV28 .
CASSHLFLQGDHSPLHF TGCGCCAGCAGCCACCTTTTCCTACAGGGAGACCATTCACCCCTCCACTTT . TRBJ1-6 TRBV4-1 .
CAISEKSRGGGETQYF TGTGCCATCAGTGAAAAGAGTCGGGGGGGCGGAGAGACCCAGTACTTC TRBD2 TRBJ2-5 TRBV10-3 .